Following are 31 T cell receptor beta chains from one sample sequenced in a study of metastatic and nonmetastatic thyroid tumors. TCRdb reprocessed the PCR reads via MiXCR. The sample lists 20,000 to 25,000 clones, about 20% seen once, with 25% to 35% in the top ten. Each patient went into thyroid surgery without having received any treatment. The sample was blood. These receptors all stem from a female donor with papillary thyroid cancer or a benign thyroid nodule (not recorded which). Some clones in this sample may be carry-over from other donors' samples.

This clone has at least ten counts. The chain uses TRBV9 and TRBJ2-3; a weak D match, TRBD1 (5 bases). This CDR3 comprises 14 residues. V was trimmed by 0 bases and J by 6 bases, leaving 11 bases between them. The germline gives CDR1 SGDLS, CDR2 YYNGEE. CDR3 nucleotides: TGTGCCAGCAGCGTAGGACGGACATGGGATACGCAGTATTTT. It codes for CASSVGRTWDTQYF.

This clone was seen many times. The chain employs TRBV28 and TRBJ2-3; 8 bases align to TRBD2. CDR1 and CDR2 from the germline V gene are MDHEN and SYDVKM. This CDR3 region has 12 residues. Germline trimming cut 4 bases from V and 13 bases from J; bases unmatched to any gene: 7. CDR3 sequence: CASSSNGRAEYF. The DNA of the CDR3 is TGTGCCAGCAGTTCCAACGGGAGGGCGGAGTATTTT.

This clone was counted ten times or more. V usage is TRBV19 and J usage is TRBJ1-3; D is possibly TRBD1 (6 bases). With 4 bases removed from V and 0 bases from J, the gap between germline ends came to 19 bases. The germline gives CDR1 LNHDA, CDR2 SQIVND (reference sequence). The CDR3 runs to 18 residues. The CDR3 nucleotides are TGTGCCAGTAGTACCAGAGGAGCAACAGGGATCTCTGGAAACACCATATATTTT. It codes for CASSTRGATGISGNTIYF.

As concerns this clone: A read error may be the cause here, since a much bigger clone is one base away. The chain has TRBV5-4 and TRBJ2-5; D not resolved. V gave up 4 bases and J gave up 0 bases, with 10 bases separating them. This CDR3 has 14 residues. Per the germline V gene, CDR1 is SGHNT and CDR2 is YYREEE (reference sequence). The CDR3 DNA is TGTGCCAGCAGCGTCGACAAGTACCAAGAGACCCAGTACTTC. This gives the protein CASSVDKYQETQYF.

This clone was found many times. This rearrangement joins TRBV27 to TRBJ1-4, with a possible D match to TRBD1 (6 bases). V lost 3 bases to trimming and J lost 8 bases, with 10 bases between them. The CDR3 is 13 residues long. The germline V gene encodes CDR1 MNHEY and CDR2 SMNVEV (reference sequence). The CDR3 reads CASSFGRGEKLFF. In DNA, the CDR3 is TGTGCCAGCAGTTTCGGAAGGGGGGAAAAACTGTTTTTT.

This clone occurred many times. The rearrangement links TRBV20-1 to TRBJ2-3; D gene uncertain. CDR1 is DFQATT, CDR2 SNEGSKA, per germline (reference sequence). Trimming took 0 bases from V and 3 from J, leaving 13 bases between them. CDR3 size: 15 residues. The CDR3 nucleotides read TGCAGTGCTAGAGATAGACGACTGGCAACAGATACGCAGTATTTT. Translating it yields CSARDRRLATDTQYF.

This clone was detected ten times or more. The chain carries TRBV4-3 and TRBJ2-5, with 7 bases fitting TRBD2. Germline loops: CDR1 LGHNA, CDR2 YSLEER. The CDR3 is 16 amino acids. Germline trimming cut 0 bases from V and 3 bases from J; bases unmatched to any gene: 7. The CDR3: CASSQDWGEGKETQYF. For the CDR3, the DNA is TGCGCCAGCAGCCAAGACTGGGGGGAGGGGAAAGAGACCCAGTACTTC.

This clone was seen at least ten times. The V gene is TRBV5-5, the J gene TRBJ1-1, with D tentatively TRBD1 (5 bases). The CDR3 runs 15 residues. Germline V lookup: CDR1 SGHKS, CDR2 YYEKEE (reference sequence). Trimming cost V 4 bases and J 3 bases, with 16 bases left between them. Written as DNA, the CDR3 is TGTGCCAGCAGCCAGGGCCCCCGAGAAGACACTGAAGCTTTCTTT. This codes for CASSQGPREDTEAFF. Full variable domain (outside the CDR3, taken from reference TRBV5-5 and TRBJ1-1): DAGVTQSPTHLIKTRGQQVTLRCSPISGHKSVSWYQQVLGQGPQFIFQYYEKEERGRGNFPDRFSARQFPNYSSELNVNALLLGDSALYLCASSQGPREDTEAFFGQGTRLTVV.

The V gene is TRBV11-2, the J gene TRBJ2-7, with 7 bases matching TRBD1. Germline loops: CDR1 SGHAT, CDR2 FQNNGV. The CDR3 extends over 15 amino acids. V gave up 4 bases and J gave up 4 bases; unmatched junction bases: 10. The CDR3 spells CASSSPGKTGYEQYF. CDR3 sequence (DNA): TGTGCCAGCAGCTCGCCGGGTAAGACAGGGTACGAGCAGTACTTC. Full variable domain (missing parts from reference TRBV11-2 and TRBJ2-7): EAGVAQSPRYKIIEKRQSVAFWCNPISGHATLYWYQQILGQGPKLLIQFQNNGVVDDSQLPKDRFSAERLKGVDSTLKIQPAKLEDSAVYLCASSSPGKTGYEQYFGPGTRLTVT.

The table lists this clone with many counts. The chain carries TRBV5-1 and TRBJ2-2; 8 nucleotides line up with TRBD1. The CDR3 is 17 amino acids. Germline CDR1 reads SGHRS; CDR2 reads YFSETQ. The trim removed 4 bases at V and 0 bases at J, leaving 8 bases unmatched. CDR3: CASSPAAGGANTGELFF. The CDR3 nucleotides are TGCGCCAGCAGCCCGGCGGCAGGGGGCGCGAACACCGGGGAGCTGTTTTTT.

This clone was observed many times. The rearrangement links TRBV5-4 to TRBJ2-1; TRBD2 matches 9 bases. There are 16 residues in the CDR3. V was clipped by 0 bases and J by 6 bases; unmatched bases: 7. Germline loops: CDR1 SGHNT, CDR2 YYREEE (reference sequence). CDR3 sequence reads: CASSLAGLAPANEQFF. The CDR3 DNA reads TGTGCCAGCAGCTTGGCAGGACTAGCGCCCGCCAATGAGCAGTTCTTC. Variable domain in full (rest from reference TRBV5-4 and TRBJ2-1): ETGVTQSPTHLIKTRGQQVTLRCSSQSGHNTVSWYQQALGQGPQFIFQYYREEENGRGNFPPRFSGLQFPNYSSELNVNALELDDSALYLCASSLAGLAPANEQFFGPGTRLTVL.

By share, this clone counts as medium-sized (0.01 to 0.1%). The genes are TRBV19 and TRBJ2-7; TRBD1 matches at 9 bases. This CDR3 has 14 amino acids. The germline V gene encodes CDR1 LNHDA and CDR2 SQIVND (reference sequence). The junction had 9 bases not matched to a gene; V was cut back by 7 bases and J by 5 bases. This CDR3 is CASKPGQGSDEQYF. The CDR3 DNA is TGTGCCAGTAAACCGGGACAGGGTAGCGACGAGCAGTACTTC.

This clone was recorded many times. The chain links TRBV11-1 to TRBJ2-3, with TRBD2 as a possible D gene (6 bases). With 1 base removed from V and 9 bases from J, the gap between germline ends came to 20 bases. From germline, CDR1 is SGHAT and CDR2 FQDESV (reference sequence). The CDR3 sequence is 16 residues long. The CDR3, as DNA: TGTGCCAGCAGCTTAGGCCCCAACCGACTAGAGTACACGCAGTATTTT. Translated, it gives CASSLGPNRLEYTQYF.

This clone was detected ten times or more. The CDR3 DNA reads as TGTGCCAGCAGCTTAACGGGTCGGACCTACGAGCAGTACTTC. Residues: CASSLTGRTYEQYF. The gene calls are TRBV7-2 and TRBJ2-7; D unresolved. Per the germline V gene, CDR1 is SGHTA and CDR2 is FQGNSA. CDR3 length: 14 residues. V lost 2 bases, J lost 2 bases, and 10 bases lay in between.

This clone has only one observation. This is likely a read error, given that the CDR3 carries no conserved phenylalanine or tryptophan at its end. The DNA is omitted, as the CDR3 cannot be located on it reliably, and the CDR3 follows TCRdb's listing. V gene TRBV5-1 combines with J gene TRBJ2-1; the table's D gene call, TRBD1, was not cross checked with the DNA. CDR1 and CDR2 from the germline V gene are SGHRS and YFSETQ. The CDR3 is 14 amino acids in total, end residues counted. CDR3 protein: CASSLGGTINEHFS.

This clone was seen ten or more times. The V gene is TRBV7-9, the J gene TRBJ1-1; D possibly corresponds to TRBD1 (5 bases). CDR1 is SEHNR and CDR2 is FQNEAQ in the germline V gene (reference sequence). Deletions cut 7 bases from V and 1 base from J, with 13 bases between. CDR3 length equals 14 residues. As DNA, the CDR3 is TGTGCCAGCACCCAGGGAGGGTCGAACACTGAAGCTTTCTTT. Encoded protein: CASTQGGSNTEAFF.

The chain uses TRBV6-5 and TRBJ2-7; D may be TRBD1 (6 bases). V was trimmed by 2 bases and J by 6 bases, leaving 14 bases between them. From germline, CDR1 is MNHEY and CDR2 SVGAGI. This CDR3 region has 14 residues. CDR3 nucleotide sequence: TGTGCCAGCAGTTACGCACAGGGAGTCGGCGAGCAGTACTTC. Its protein product is CASSYAQGVGEQYF.

This clone was detected ten times or more. The CDR3 DNA is TGTGCCAGCAGCTCCACTAGCGAGGCGCAGTATTTT. As protein: CASSSTSEAQYF. The chain carries TRBV7-3 and TRBJ2-3, with 7 bases identical to TRBD2. The CDR3 has 12 residues. The V segment lost 4 bases and the J segment 10 bases; nucleotides outside the gene matches: 5. Germline CDR1 SGHTA, CDR2 FQGTGA.

There are many counts of this clone. The CDR3 DNA reads as TGTGCCAGCACCAAGGGTGGTCAGACCTTATCCTACGAGCAGTACTTC. It yields the protein CASTKGGQTLSYEQYF. V is TRBV5-4 and J is TRBJ2-7; D is uncertain. The ends were cut back, 6 bases at V and 1 base at J, with 20 bases in the middle. Germline V gene sequence: CDR1 SGHNT, CDR2 YYREEE (reference sequence). The CDR3 has 16 amino acids.

In its sample, this clone was seen many times. The rearrangement joins TRBV19 to TRBJ2-3; D is perhaps TRBD1 (6 bases). The CDR3 is made up of 17 amino acids. The germline V and J ends were trimmed by 2 bases and 2 bases, with 17 bases remaining between them. Germline V gene lookup returns CDR1 LNHDA and CDR2 SQIVND (reference sequence). The CDR3 reads CASSILSGHRTTDTQYF. CDR3 sequence (DNA): TGTGCCAGTAGTATACTATCGGGACATCGCACCACAGATACGCAGTATTTT.

This clone was detected ten times or more. The V gene is TRBV5-4, the J gene TRBJ2-7, with a weak D call TRBD2 (5 bases). CDR3 length: 15 amino acids. Trimming left V 4 bases short and J 7 bases short, with 21 bases between. Germline V gene lookup returns CDR1 SGHNT and CDR2 YYREEE (reference sequence). The CDR3 sequence: CASSPLGGSTGEQYF. The CDR3 DNA follows: TGTGCCAGCAGCCCCCTCGGCGGGTCTACGGGGGAGCAGTACTTC. Full variable domain (missing parts from reference TRBV5-4 and TRBJ2-7): ETGVTQSPTHLIKTRGQQVTLRCSSQSGHNTVSWYQQALGQGPQFIFQYYREEENGRGNFPPRFSGLQFPNYSSELNVNALELDDSALYLCASSPLGGSTGEQYFGPGTRLTVT.

This clone was seen a handful of times. Germline is not matched at one junction end, which may reflect a read error. This sequence joins TRBV27 and TRBJ1-2; tentatively, D is TRBD1 (6 bases). Germline values: CDR1 MNHEY, CDR2 SMNVEV (reference sequence). The CDR3 spans 14 residues. This CDR3 is CANRALDNNYGNTF. As DNA, the CDR3 is TGTGCCAACAGGGCCTTAGACAACAACTATGGCAACACCTTC.

This clone was seen ten or more times. Different DNA sequences within this sample yield the same CDR3. This chain joins TRBV24-1 and TRBJ1-5; 7 nucleotides match TRBD1. With V trimmed by 3 bases and J by 7 bases, 11 bases remained unmatched. Germline assignment: CDR1 KGHDR and CDR2 SFDVKD. This CDR3 has 16 amino acids. DNA of the CDR3: TGTGCCACCAGTGATCATATCGGACAGGCGCCCCAGCCCCAGCATTTT. This translates into CATSDHIGQAPQPQHF.

This chain connects TRBV6-1 to TRBJ2-7; D possibly corresponds to TRBD2 (5 bases). Between the trimmed V and J ends, which lost 7 bases and 5 bases, there was a span of 12 bases. Germline loops: CDR1 MNHNS, CDR2 SASEGT. The CDR3 runs 12 residues. The CDR3 here is CASTGVVHEQYF. In nucleotides, the CDR3 is TGTGCCAGCACCGGGGTCGTCCACGAGCAGTACTTC.

This clone was seen more than once but under ten times. The rearrangement links TRBV28 to TRBJ2-7, with 9 bases fitting TRBD2. With 8 bases clipped from V and 6 bases from J, the junction kept 14 bases outside the gene matches. This CDR3 has 15 residues. Per germline, CDR1 MDHEN and CDR2 SYDVKM. For the CDR3, the DNA is TGTGCCAGCCGAGGCGGGGGGGGGTCCTCCCGCGAGCAGTACTTC. It translates to CASRGGGGSSREQYF.

This clone was detected ten times or more. The rearrangement uses TRBV20-1 and TRBJ2-3; TRBD2 agrees at 13 bases. CDR3 length: 14 residues. Germline-derived CDR1 and CDR2 are DFQATT and SNEGSKA (reference sequence). J was trimmed by 6 bases and V by 6 bases; bases with no gene match: 6. The chain's CDR3 is CSAPLAGGPDTQYF. CDR3 DNA: TGCAGTGCCCCACTAGCGGGAGGGCCGGATACGCAGTATTTT.

The chain uses TRBV5-1 and TRBJ1-1, with TRBD1 matching over 8 bases. V dropped 0 bases and J dropped 5; count of bases not matched to a gene: 9. The CDR3 length is 16 residues. CDR1 and CDR2 (germline): SGHRS, YFSETQ. The CDR3 DNA reads TGCGCCAGCAGCTTGGTGGTACAGGGGGTGAGGACTGAAGCTTTCTTT. This codes for CASSLVVQGVRTEAFF.

The V and J genes are TRBV13 and TRBJ2-1; possible D gene TRBD2, 6 bases. Germline-derived CDR1 and CDR2 are PRHDT and FYEKMQ (reference sequence). Trimming left V 5 bases short and J 7 bases short, with 15 bases between. This CDR3 is 14 amino acids long. In DNA form, the CDR3 reads TGTGCCAGCAGCCCGTCCCGACTAGAAAATGAGCAGTTCTTC. Translated, it gives CASSPSRLENEQFF.

This clone was found once. The chain employs TRBV30 and TRBJ2-7; 10 positions match TRBD1. Trimming cost V 1 base and J 3 bases; bases outside gene matches: 3. Germline CDR1 is GTSNPN and CDR2 is SVGIG (reference sequence). CDR3 length: 14 amino acids. The CDR3 DNA is TGTGCCTGGAGTGCGGGACAGGGGTTCTACGAGCAGTACTTC. It yields the protein CAWSAGQGFYEQYF.

This clone was observed at least ten times. V and J are TRBV6-1 and TRBJ2-4, with 9 bases lining up with TRBD1. V trimming: 6 bases; J trimming: 3 bases; junction bases outside the gene matches: 3. CDR3 length: 14 amino acids. Germline loops: CDR1 MNHNS, CDR2 SASEGT. The CDR3 nucleotides read TGTGCCAGCAGCGCGACAGGGGGCAAAAACATTCAGTACTTC. Its protein product is CASSATGGKNIQYF.

The V call is TRBV20-1, the J call TRBJ2-7, with D tentatively TRBD1 (6 bases). The germline gives CDR1 DFQATT, CDR2 SNEGSKA (reference sequence). The CDR3 runs to 11 residues. Trimming pared 5 bases from V and 4 bases from J, leaving 9 bases between. CDR3 coding DNA: TGCAGTGCTCGACAGGATTACGAGCAGTACTTC. Translated, it gives CSARQDYEQYF.